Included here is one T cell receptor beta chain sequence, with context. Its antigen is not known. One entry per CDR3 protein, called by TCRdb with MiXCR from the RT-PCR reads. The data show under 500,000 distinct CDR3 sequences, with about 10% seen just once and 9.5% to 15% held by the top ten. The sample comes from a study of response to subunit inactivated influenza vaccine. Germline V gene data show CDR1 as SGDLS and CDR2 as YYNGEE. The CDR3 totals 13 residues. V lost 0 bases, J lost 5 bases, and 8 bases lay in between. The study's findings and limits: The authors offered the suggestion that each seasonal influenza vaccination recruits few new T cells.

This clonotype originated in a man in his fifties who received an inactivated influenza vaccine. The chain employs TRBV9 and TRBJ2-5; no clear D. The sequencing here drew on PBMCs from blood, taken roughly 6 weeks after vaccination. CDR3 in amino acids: CASSVDSPETQYF. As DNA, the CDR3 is TGTGCCAGCAGCGTAGACAGCCCCGAGACCCAGTACTTC.